This T cell receptor (beta chain) was sequenced for a study of early T cells in non-severe SARS-CoV-2 infection (dated by TCRdb to 2020 to 2022). About the study as a whole: Because TCR sequencing relied on bulk RNA taken from unsorted whole blood, pairing of alpha and beta chains was not possible. The research as a whole found: VDJdb matching was skewed toward anti-spike CD8 responses and likely underestimated virus-specific expansions, missing private and CD4 specificities.

Reading the germline V gene gives CDR1 SGHTA and CDR2 FQGNSA. V loses 2 bases, J loses 3 bases, and the germline ends lie 11 bases apart. The cysteine opens and the phenylalanine closes a CDR3 of 15 amino acids. The kept DNA is CDR3 alone, 45 bases in frame from the first base. Library preparation was by 5' RACE. TCRdb records NextSeq 500 as the sequencer. The TCR library protocol attached unique molecular identifiers to individual cDNA molecules to correct for sequencing error and PCR bias. Sequencing covered both TCR alpha and beta chains, and within each sample the abundances of alpha and beta sequences were tightly co-correlated. On the authors' methods: Decombinator V4 was used to perform V gene, J gene and CDR3 annotation of TCR sequences. Expanded TCRs were defined as changing significantly between any two time points under a Poisson model with p below 0.0001. Abundances of TCRs were expressed as counts per million after normalisation to the total number of TCRs sequenced in each sample. MAIT TCRs were defined by TRAV1-2 paired with TRAJ12, TRAJ20 or TRAJ33, and iNKT TCRs by TRAV10 paired with TRAJ18. VDJdb, accessed on 1 November 2021, was searched for TCRs annotated for CMV, EBV and SARS-CoV-2, and TCRs annotated for more than one antigen were excluded. The public sequencing data were trimmed at Q25 with fastp and processed into clonotypes with MiXCR by TCRdb, which kept only in-frame beta chains. Rows with one shared CDR3 protein collapse into an entry with the most common genes and DNA. TCRdb's processing, not the authors', yielded these V and J calls. The sample table holds more than 85,000 distinct CDR3 sequences, of which roughly 17% were seen once. Around 1.3% of the sample goes to the ten largest clones.

This clonotype occurred many times. Its antigen is unknown. Base qualities were left out, and no much larger clone turns up one base away. This was a case-control study nested in a cohort of healthcare workers in London, UK, who had nasopharyngeal swab PCR tests and blood samples taken every week. Healthcare workers were enrolled in the week of the UK lockdown, from 23 to 31 March 2020, and were followed every week for up to roughly 15 weeks. The sample comprised whole blood. The TCR sequence derives from an adult who was a healthcare worker with PCR-confirmed SARS-CoV-2 infection or an uninfected control (not recorded which). The chain couples TRBV7-2 to TRBJ2-1, with TRBD2 as a weak D call on 6 bases. Here the CDR3 is given as CASSLTGELYNEQFF. At the DNA level, the sequence is TGTGCCAGCAGCTTAACGGGGGAGCTCTACAATGAGCAGTTCTTC.